These T cell receptor beta chains were read from a single sample in a study of memory CD4+ T cells and cytomegalovirus serostatus. Produced via immunoSEQ multiplex PCR; TCRdb's table is partial and in-frame only. This sample yields some 50,000 clones, of which roughly 79% are seen a single time; roughly 1.7% belongs to the top ten. The sequencing sample was made of memory CD4+ T cells from blood. All receptors derive from an adult in good health and CMV-seronegative. Each CDR3 is given with its conserved first and last residue. The D gene is left open where the match is weak. Not every row has a clone size; where given, it reads once, few, many or a size class.

abundance	v_gene	d_gene	j_gene	len	CDR3nt	CDR3aa
few	TRBV27	TRBD1	TRBJ2-5	16	TGTGCCAGCAGGAGGGGACAGGGGAGGTCCCAAGAGACCCAGTACTTC	CASRRGQGRSQETQYF
.	TRBV7-6	.	TRBJ1-4	15	TGTGCCAGCAGCTCCCAGGGTTCGGCTAATGAAAAACTGTTTTTT	CASSSQGSANEKLFF
once	TRBV5-1	.	TRBJ1-1	14	TGCGCCAGCAGCCTAAAGGGACAAAGCACTGAAGCTTTCTTT	CASSLKGQSTEAFF
.	TRBV4-3	TRBD1	TRBJ1-2	17	TGCGCCAGCAGCCAATTAGACAGGGGGCTGAAATGGTATGGCTACACCTTC	CASSQLDRGLKWYGYTF
few	TRBV11-2	.	TRBJ1-1	13	TGTGCCAGCAGCTACACCACGAGCACTGAAGCTTTCTTT	CASSYTTSTEAFF
few	TRBV7-3	.	TRBJ1-1	14	TGTGCCAGCAGCTTAGTGCCTGGGGTTGGTGAAGCTTTCTTT	CASSLVPGVGEAFF
.	TRBV4-3	.	TRBJ1-6	13	TGCGCCAGCAACAAGGGGGGGAATTCACCCCTCCACTTT	CASNKGGNSPLHF
.	TRBV5-1	.	TRBJ1-2	13	TGCGCCAGCAGCTCCGGGGGCGCCGGTGGCTACACCTTC	CASSSGGAGGYTF
.	TRBV7-8	.	TRBJ2-3	16	TGTGCCAGCAGCCTTGGGGGTGGCAGACAGACAGATACGCAGTATTTT	CASSLGGGRQTDTQYF
.	TRBV28	TRBD1	TRBJ1-3	15	TGTGCCAGCAGTGGGAAGGGGGCGCGAGGAAACACCATATATTTT	CASSGKGARGNTIYF
.	TRBV5-6	.	TRBJ1-1	14	TGTGCCAGCAGCATACGCGCGACGAACACTGAAGCTTTCTTT	CASSIRATNTEAFF
.	TRBV5-6	.	TRBJ1-3	15	TGTGCCAGCAGCTTGGGACAGGCGGGCGGAAACACCATATATTTT	CASSLGQAGGNTIYF
.	TRBV7-3	.	TRBJ2-2	15	TGTGCCAGCAGCTTAACGCACTCGAACACCGGGGAGCTGTTTTTT	CASSLTHSNTGELFF
.	TRBV27	TRBD1	TRBJ2-6	17	TGTGCCAGCAGTATACAGGGGTCGAACTCTGGGGCCAACGTCCTGACTTTC	CASSIQGSNSGANVLTF
.	TRBV28	TRBD1	TRBJ1-2	16	TGTGCCAGCAGCGATACCGGGACAGGGATTTACTATGGCTACACCTTC	CASSDTGTGIYYGYTF
.	TRBV23-1	.	TRBJ1-2	14	TGCGCCAGCAGTCAAGCCATCCTCGGGTATGGCTACACCTTC	CASSQAILGYGYTF
.	TRBV4-3	.	TRBJ1-6	14	TGCGCCAGCAGCCAAGGACGGATTAATTCACCCCTCCACTTT	CASSQGRINSPLHF
.	TRBV30	TRBD2	TRBJ2-7	15	TGTGCCTGCCGACTAGCGGGGGGGCCGCTCTACGAGCAGTACTTC	CACRLAGGPLYEQYF
.	TRBV18	TRBD2	TRBJ2-1	16	TGTGCCAGTCTCCCAACTAGCGGGAGAGATTACAATGAGCAGTTCTTC	CASLPTSGRDYNEQFF
.	TRBV4-3	TRBD1	TRBJ2-1	15	TGCGCCAGCAGCCGCATAGGGGGCGGCTACAATGAGCAGTTCTTC	CASSRIGGGYNEQFF
.	TRBV4-3	TRBD2	TRBJ2-2	15	TGCGCCAGCAGCCAGAACGGGGGGGCCAGCGGGGAGCTGTTTTTT	CASSQNGGASGELFF
few	TRBV5-1	.	TRBJ1-5	15	TGCGCCAGCAGCTTGGAATCCAGGGAAGGTCAGCCCCAGCATTTT	CASSLESREGQPQHF
.	TRBV19	TRBD1	TRBJ1-2	15	TGTGCCAGTACTTTCGTGACAGGGGGCGGCTATGGCTACACCTTC	CASTFVTGGGYGYTF
.	TRBV5-1	.	TRBJ1-2	14	TGCGCCAGCAGCTTGGAGGCCGATTCCTATGGCTACACCTTC	CASSLEADSYGYTF
.	TRBV19	TRBD1	TRBJ2-2	14	TGTGCCAGTGACAGGGGTTTGAACACCGGGGAGCTGTTTTTT	CASDRGLNTGELFF
.	TRBV7-2	.	TRBJ2-2	19	TGTGCCAGCAGCAGGGACTTACTCAATCTACGCTCCGGCACCGGGGAGCTGTTTTTT	CASSRDLLNLRSGTGELFF
.	TRBV7-2	TRBD1	TRBJ1-1	13	TGTGCCAGCAGCCGACAGGGGAACACTGAAGCTTTCTTT	CASSRQGNTEAFF
.	TRBV6-1	.	TRBJ2-7	12	TGTGCCAGCAGCAACATGGTCTACGAGCAGTACTTC	CASSNMVYEQYF
.	TRBV9	.	TRBJ1-2	16	TGTGCCAGCAGAAATCCGGGACGGGAAGCGGGCTATGGCTACACCTTC	CASRNPGREAGYGYTF
.	TRBV19	.	TRBJ1-5	16	TGTGCCAGTAGGAGACTGGGGGGCTCTAACAATCAGCCCCAGCATTTT	CASRRLGGSNNQPQHF
.	TRBV10-3	TRBD2	TRBJ2-7	13	TGTGCCATCAGTGCATTGGGCGGGGGTGAGCAGTACTTC	CAISALGGGEQYF
many	TRBV4-2	TRBD2	TRBJ2-2	20	TGTGCCAGCAGCACCCAGGAGAACGCGGCGGGGGGTAAGAGCACCGGGGAGCTGTTTTTT	CASSTQENAAGGKSTGELFF
.	TRBV7-2	.	TRBJ2-7	13	TGTGCCAGCAGCTTAGAGATAACCTACGAGCAGTACTTC	CASSLEITYEQYF
.	TRBV27	.	TRBJ1-2	14	TGTGCCAGCAGTCCAATAAACCGGGACTATGGCTACACCTTC	CASSPINRDYGYTF
.	TRBV4-1	TRBD1	TRBJ2-5	17	TGCGCCAGCAGCCAGACGACTCCCAGGGGGCTAAGGGAGACCCAGTACTTC	CASSQTTPRGLRETQYF
.	TRBV27	TRBD1	TRBJ2-7	15	TGTGCCAGCAGGAGGGGGACAGGGGCTACCTACGAGCAGTACTTC	CASRRGTGATYEQYF
.	TRBV4-3	.	TRBJ1-3	17	TGCGCCAGCAGCCACCAGCTGCGCCAAATGGCTGGAAACACCATATATTTT	CASSHQLRQMAGNTIYF
.	TRBV5-4	TRBD1	TRBJ1-1	14	TGTGCCAGCAACCAACAGGGGCGGAACACTGAAGCTTTCTTT	CASNQQGRNTEAFF
.	TRBV7-2	TRBD1	TRBJ2-1	14	TGTGCCAGCAGCGCAGGGGGCGGATACAATGAGCAGTTCTTC	CASSAGGGYNEQFF
.	TRBV27	TRBD1	TRBJ1-5	14	TGTGCCAGCAGTTTACAGGGGGTAAATCAGCCCCAGCATTTT	CASSLQGVNQPQHF
.	TRBV11-2	.	TRBJ2-7	16	TGTGCCAGCAGCTTAATTCGGACAGCGAGCCCCTACGAGCAGTACTTC	CASSLIRTASPYEQYF
.	TRBV6-1	.	TRBJ1-3	14	TGTGCCAGCAGTCCCACATACCCGGGAAACACCATATATTTT	CASSPTYPGNTIYF
.	TRBV5-4	TRBD1	TRBJ2-7	15	TGTGCCAGCAGCTTGGAGCCAGGGGGAACGAACGAGCAGTACTTC	CASSLEPGGTNEQYF
once	TRBV5-6	.	TRBJ2-3	16	TGTGCCAGCAGCTTGGCTGGGATCTCTAGCACAGATACGCAGTATTTT	CASSLAGISSTDTQYF
.	TRBV28	.	TRBJ2-6	16	TGTGCCAGCATCCCGGGACACGGTACGGGGGCCAACGTCCTGACTTTC	CASIPGHGTGANVLTF
.	TRBV14	.	TRBJ1-2	14	TGTGCCAGCAGCCAAGAAGGCGGGGGGGAAGGCTACACCTTC	CASSQEGGGEGYTF
.	TRBV5-1	.	TRBJ1-1	15	TGCGCCAGCAGCTTGGAGCCAGGTAGTATCACTGAAGCTTTCTTT	CASSLEPGSITEAFF
.	TRBV6-6	.	TRBJ1-4	12	TGTGCCAGCAGTTATACTAATGAAAAACTGTTTTTT	CASSYTNEKLFF
few	TRBV7-9	TRBD1	TRBJ2-2	15	TGTGCCAGCAGCTTGAGTCTACAGGGGACCGGGGAGCTGTTTTTT	CASSLSLQGTGELFF
once	TRBV30	.	TRBJ1-6	13	TGTGCCTGGAGTGCAGGCGACGATTCACCCCTCCACTTT	CAWSAGDDSPLHF
.	TRBV5-1	TRBD2	TRBJ2-1	15	TGCGCCAGCAGCAATCCGACTAGCGCTTACAATGAGCAGTTCTTC	CASSNPTSAYNEQFF
.	TRBV27	.	TRBJ1-4	13	TGTGCCAGCAGTTTTAATACTAATGAAAAACTGTTTTTT	CASSFNTNEKLFF
.	TRBV7-2	.	TRBJ1-2	14	TGTGCCAGCAGCCCCAGACAGGCTTACTATGGCTACACCTTC	CASSPRQAYYGYTF
.	TRBV2	.	TRBJ1-6	15	TGTGCCAGCAGCGAGAACCGACTCGGAGGTTCACCCCTCCACTTT	CASSENRLGGSPLHF
once	TRBV4-3	TRBD2	TRBJ2-3	16	TGCGCCAGCAGCCAATCGACTAGCGGGGCAATAGATACGCAGTATTTT	CASSQSTSGAIDTQYF
.	TRBV19	.	TRBJ2-2	14	TGTGCCAGTGCGGAGACTAATTCGAGGCGGGAGCTGTTTTTT	CASAETNSRRELFF
.	TRBV6-1	TRBD1	TRBJ2-3	14	TGTGCCAGCAGGATGACAGGGCCCACAGATACGCAGTATTTT	CASRMTGPTDTQYF
.	TRBV2	TRBD1	TRBJ1-2	15	TGTGCCAGTTACCCGGACAGGGTGGTTAACTATGGCTACACCTTC	CASYPDRVVNYGYTF
.	TRBV28	.	TRBJ2-2	17	TGTGCCAGCAGTTCCGCCCTGGGGGGAAAGGTCAGCGGGGAGCTGTTTTTT	CASSSALGGKVSGELFF